Listed below are T cell receptor beta chains from one sample, sequenced in a study of blood T cell repertoires in COVID-19. Assay: immunoSEQ multiplex PCR; the TCRdb copy retains only in-frame clones and omits some. Of roughly 170,000 clones listed, roughly 78% are singletons. The sequenced sample was peripheral blood. The receptors here all came from a woman aged 55-69 years with COVID-19, enrolled during active disease. Both conserved end residues are part of each CDR3. The D gene is left open where the match is weak. Clone size is given for some rows only: seen once, a few or many times, or a class if the clone is expanded.

>TRBD2|15|TRBV7-2|.|TRBJ2-1
CASSALAGPYNEQFF
TGTGCCAGCAGCGCACTAGCGGGACCGTACAATGAGCAGTTCTTC
>.|16|TRBV4-2|.|TRBJ2-7
CASSQDRQVLSYEQYF
TGTGCCAGCAGCCAAGATCGACAGGTTCTCTCCTACGAGCAGTACTTC
>TRBD1|11|TRBV3-1/TRBV3-2|few|TRBJ1-1
CASRGTDEAFF
TGTGCCAGCAGGGGGACAGATGAAGCTTTCTTT
>TRBD2|14|TRBV11-1|.|TRBJ2-5
CASSLTSPQETQYF
TGTGCCAGCAGTTTGACTAGCCCTCAAGAGACCCAGTACTTC
>TRBD2|14|TRBV11-1|.|TRBJ2-7
CASSATSGGYEQYF
TGTGCCAGCAGCGCGACTAGCGGGGGGTACGAGCAGTACTTC
>TRBD1|16|TRBV5-1|.|TRBJ2-7
CASSLSPGQHSYEQYF
TGCGCCAGCAGCCTGAGCCCGGGACAGCATTCCTACGAGCAGTACTTC
>TRBD2|16|TRBV7-3|once|TRBJ2-5
CASSHLAGGPGETQYF
TGTGCCAGCAGCCACTTAGCGGGAGGGCCGGGAGAGACCCAGTACTTC
>.|15|TRBV11-2|.|TRBJ2-7
CASSLVSGEGYEQYF
TGTGCCAGCAGCTTAGTCTCAGGGGAAGGTTACGAGCAGTACTTC
>.|14|TRBV5-1|.|TRBJ2-1
CASSQITGFNEQFF
TGCGCCAGCAGCCAGATAACAGGGTTCAATGAGCAGTTCTTC
>TRBD2|18|TRBV7-9|.|TRBJ2-5
CASMKVRGLAGARETQYF
TGTGCCAGCATGAAGGTTAGGGGACTAGCGGGGGCCAGAGAGACCCAGTACTTC
>.|14|TRBV2|.|TRBJ1-5
CASRGGPGNQPQHF
TGTGCCAGCAGGGGGGGACCCGGCAATCAGCCCCAGCATTTT
>.|13|TRBV6-5|many|TRBJ1-5
CASDEGSNQPQHF
TGTGCCAGCGATGAGGGAAGCAATCAGCCCCAGCATTTT
>TRBD1|15|TRBV7-3|once|TRBJ2-3
CASSPRQGGTDTQYF
TGTGCCAGCAGCCCCCGACAGGGAGGCACAGATACGCAGTATTTT
>.|13|TRBV19|once|TRBJ1-5
CASSIREGQPQHF
TGTGCCAGTAGTATCAGGGAAGGCCAGCCCCAGCATTTT
>.|13|TRBV6-5|few|TRBJ1-1
CASNPKGGDVAFF
TGTGCCAGCAACCCCAAGGGGGGGGATGTAGCTTTCTTT
>.|15|TRBV7-2|few|TRBJ2-3
CASSRGRRGTDTQYF
TGTGCCAGCAGCCGCGGGCGGAGGGGCACAGATACGCAGTATTTT
>.|15|TRBV10-3|.|TRBJ2-2
CAIMRNFANTGELFF
TGTGCCATCATGAGGAACTTCGCGAACACCGGGGAGCTGTTTTTT
>TRBD2|17|TRBV18|.|TRBJ2-7
CASSPRGLARLSYEQYF
TGTGCCAGCTCCCCCAGAGGACTAGCTCGGTTATCCTACGAGCAGTACTTC